The 15 T cell receptor beta chains below were found in one sample sequenced in a study of shared clonotypes between healthy human individuals. This table comes from immunoSEQ multiplex PCR, and its TCRdb copy is limited to in-frame clones, with some not included. Of 2 million to 2.5 million clones listed, around 90% are singletons. Material: naive CD4+ T cells from PBMCs. Noted subset: CD45RA+ positively selected. These receptors all come from a man aged 18-30 years in good health. Some clones in this sample may be carry-over from other donors' samples.

The J gene is TRBJ1-2, the V gene TRBV7-2; D not certain. Germline lookup yields CDR1 SGHTA and CDR2 FQGNSA. V was shortened by 1 base and J by 5 bases, with 5 bases between the two germline ends. The CDR3 is made up of 12 amino acids. CDR3 DNA: TGTGCCAGCAGCTTAGGCAGATATGGCTACACCTTC. This sequence encodes CASSLGRYGYTF. The full variable domain, completed using reference TRBV7-2 and TRBJ1-2, is GAGVSQSPSNKVTEKGKDVELRCDPISGHTALYWYRQSLGQGLEFLIYFQGNSAPDKSGLPSDRFSAERTGGSVSTLTIQRTQQEDSAVYLCASSLGRYGYTFGSGTRLTVV.

The CDR3: CAISGGGDEQFF. As DNA, the CDR3 is TGTGCCATCAGTGGCGGGGGGGATGAGCAGTTCTTC. J is TRBJ2-1 and V is TRBV10-3, with 9 positions matching TRBD2. The junction had 0 bases not matched to a gene; V was cut back by 4 bases and J by 8 bases. Germline lookup yields CDR1 ENHRY and CDR2 SYGVKD. The CDR3 totals 12 residues.

The rearrangement uses TRBV5-1 and TRBJ2-3; TRBD2 matches at 9 bases. Germline V CDR1 and CDR2: SGHRS, YFSETQ. This CDR3 has 15 amino acids. V lost 4 bases and J lost 1; bases outside the gene matches: 4. CDR3 DNA sequence: TGCGCCAGCAGCCTTAGCGGGAGACGCACAGATACGCAGTATTTT. Residues: CASSLSGRRTDTQYF.

The chain uses TRBV29-1 and TRBJ1-1; D ambiguous. The germline CDR1 and CDR2 sequences are SQVTM and ANQGSEA. With 7 bases removed from V and 4 bases from J, the gap between germline ends came to 10 bases. The CDR3 covers 11 residues. CDR3 DNA sequence: TGCAGCGCTCCGGGGAGCACTGAAGCTTTCTTT. It yields the protein CSAPGSTEAFF. Filled out from reference TRBV29-1 and TRBJ1-1, the complete variable domain reads SAVISQKPSRDICQRGTSLTIQCQVDSQVTMMFWYRQQPGQSLTLIATANQGSEATYESGFVIDKFPISRPNLTFSTLTVSNMSPEDSSIYLCSAPGSTEAFFGQGTRLTVV.

The CDR3 loop is CAISVTVGSSYNEQFF. CDR3 sequence (DNA): TGTGCCATCAGTGTTACTGTGGGGAGCTCCTACAATGAGCAGTTCTTC. J is TRBJ2-1 and V is TRBV10-3; D may be TRBD2 (5 bases). This CDR3 has 16 amino acids. CDR1 ENHRY and CDR2 SYGVKD come from the germline V gene. V dropped 4 bases and J dropped 0 bases, with 13 bases sitting between them.

This clone was seen once. The chain couples TRBV9 to TRBJ2-2; the match to TRBD2 covers 12 bases. The CDR3 contains 18 residues. Germline V gene sequence: CDR1 SGDLS, CDR2 YYNGEE. V shed 4 bases, J shed 4 bases, and the junction held 11 bases outside the gene matches. CDR3 coding DNA: TGTGCCAGCAGCCTTGCTAGCGGGAGGGCCTATGGCACCGGGGAGCTGTTTTTT. Its translation: CASSLASGRAYGTGELFF. Using reference TRBV9 and TRBJ2-2 for the parts outside the CDR3, the full variable domain is DSGVTQTPKHLITATGQRVTLRCSPRSGDLSVYWYQQSLDQGLQFLIQYYNGEERAKGNILERFSAQQFPDLHSELNLSSLELGDSALYFCASSLASGRAYGTGELFFGEGSRLTVL.

This rearrangement joins TRBV27 to TRBJ2-5; D is undetermined. V was shortened by 11 bases and J by 3 bases, with 10 bases between the two germline ends. The CDR3 is 11 residues long. Germline CDR1 and CDR2: MNHEY and SMNVEV (reference sequence). CDR3 nucleotide sequence: TGTGCCGGATTTACAAAAGAGACCCAGTACTTC. Protein sequence: CAGFTKETQYF.

The chain carries TRBV25-1 and TRBJ1-5; D is unclear. The CDR3 sequence is 14 residues long. Trimming pared 0 bases from V and 0 bases from J, leaving 3 bases between. Germline lookup yields CDR1 MGHDK and CDR2 SYGVNS. As DNA, the CDR3 is TGTGCCAGCAGTGAATATGGTAGCAATCAGCCCCAGCATTTT. Translated, it gives CASSEYGSNQPQHF.

The chain joins TRBV5-4 to TRBJ2-3; 7 bases match TRBD2. The germline CDR1 and CDR2 sequences are SGHNT and YYREEE (reference sequence). J was trimmed by 5 bases and V by 4 bases; bases with no gene match: 7. The CDR3 is 14 amino acids. As DNA, the CDR3 is TGTGCCAGCAGCCGGGAGGAACGAGGAGATACGCAGTATTTT. It translates to CASSREERGDTQYF.

This clone showed up just once. The gene calls are TRBV28 and TRBJ2-6; no clear D gene. Germline V gene sequence: CDR1 MDHEN, CDR2 SYDVKM. Trimming left V 3 bases short and J 2 bases short, with 8 bases between. CDR3 size: 15 residues. CDR3 sequence reads: CASSFQRTGANVLTF. In DNA, the CDR3 is TGTGCCAGCAGTTTTCAACGAACTGGGGCCAACGTCCTGACTTTC.

The sample holds a few counts of this clone. The rearrangement uses TRBV6-5 and TRBJ1-1, with 11 bases lining up with TRBD1. The CDR3 totals 14 residues. Germline values: CDR1 MNHEY, CDR2 SVGAGI. V was pared by 3 bases and J by 5 bases, with 2 bases of the junction left unmatched. CDR3 in amino acids: CASSYGTGGTEAFF. DNA of the CDR3: TGTGCCAGCAGTTATGGGACAGGGGGGACTGAAGCTTTCTTT.

V gene TRBV11-3 combines with J gene TRBJ2-1; TRBD1 matches 8 bases. J was trimmed by 9 bases and V by 4 bases; bases with no gene match: 11. The CDR3 length is 15 residues. Per germline, CDR1 SGHNT and CDR2 YENEEA. This CDR3 is CASSYSGQVGGEQFF. The CDR3 DNA is TGTGCCAGCAGCTACTCGGGACAGGTTGGTGGTGAGCAGTTCTTC. Full variable domain (remainder filled in from reference TRBV11-3 and TRBJ2-1): EAGVVQSPRYKIIEKKQPVAFWCNPISGHNTLYWYLQNLGQGPELLIRYENEEAVDDSQLPKDRFSAERLKGVDSTLKIQPAELGDSAVYLCASSYSGQVGGEQFFGPGTRLTVL.

DNA of the CDR3: TGTGCCAGTAGGGGGGGAAACCAAGAGACCCAGTACTTC. This codes for CASRGGNQETQYF. The chain links TRBV19 to TRBJ2-5; D might be TRBD2 (6 bases). Trimming left V 6 bases short and J 0 bases short, with 8 bases between. CDR1 is LNHDA and CDR2 is SQIVND in the germline V gene (reference sequence). This CDR3 is built from 13 residues.

The gene calls are TRBV9 and TRBJ2-2, with D perhaps being TRBD1 or TRBD2 (5 bases each). Germline assignment: CDR1 SGDLS and CDR2 YYNGEE. The CDR3 is 13 amino acids. V was pared by 7 bases and J by 1 base, with 8 bases between. CDR3 DNA sequence: TGTGCCAGCGGGGGTTGGAACACCGGGGAGCTGTTTTTT. Protein sequence: CASGGWNTGELFF. The full variable domain, rest sourced from reference TRBV9 and TRBJ2-2, is DSGVTQTPKHLITATGQRVTLRCSPRSGDLSVYWYQQSLDQGLQFLIQYYNGEERAKGNILERFSAQQFPDLHSELNLSSLELGDSALYFCASGGWNTGELFFGEGSRLTVL.

The rearrangement links TRBV25-1 to TRBJ2-2; no clear D. CDR3 length: 13 residues. CDR1 and CDR2 from the germline V gene are MGHDK and SYGVNS. With 1 base removed from V and 4 bases from J, the gap between germline ends came to 4 bases. The DNA for the CDR3 is TGTGCCAGCAGTGAATTTGCCACCGGGGAGCTGTTTTTT. It is translated as CASSEFATGELFF.